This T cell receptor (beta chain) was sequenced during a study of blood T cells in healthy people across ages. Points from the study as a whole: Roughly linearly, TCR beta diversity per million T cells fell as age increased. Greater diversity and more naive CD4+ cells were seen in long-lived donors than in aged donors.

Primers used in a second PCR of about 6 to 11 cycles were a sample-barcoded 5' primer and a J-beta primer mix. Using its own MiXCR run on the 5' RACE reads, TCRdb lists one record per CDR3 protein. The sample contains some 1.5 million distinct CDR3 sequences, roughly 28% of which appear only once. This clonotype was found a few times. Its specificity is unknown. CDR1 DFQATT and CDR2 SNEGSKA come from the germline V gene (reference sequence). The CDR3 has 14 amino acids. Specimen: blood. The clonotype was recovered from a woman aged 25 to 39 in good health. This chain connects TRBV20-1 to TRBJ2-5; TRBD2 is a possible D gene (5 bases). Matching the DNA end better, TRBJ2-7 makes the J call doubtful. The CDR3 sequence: CSGVDLSGLDEQYF. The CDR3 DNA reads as TGCAGTGGGGTTGATTTGAGCGGTTTAGACGAGCAGTACTTC.